This record concerns one T cell receptor (beta chain) sequence. This record belongs to a study of blood T cell repertoires in COVID-19. Study-level background: Spain, Italy and the United States supplied samples that represented acute and convalescent COVID-19. In each case, the material was cDNA or gDNA derived from T cells, B-cell-depleted T cells, or PBMCs.

As handled by the study authors: Amplified reference gene primers provided the basis for estimating nucleated cell counts. Only in-frame clones appear in the TCRdb table, and some are missing; sequencing was by immunoSEQ multiplex PCR. The V and J calls and the clone size are those of that table, but D and trimming were determined from the DNA. The sample includes some 36,000 clones, approximately 91% seen only once; the top ten take less than 50%. The sample consisted of peripheral blood. This sequence was found in a man aged 60-69 years with active or convalescent COVID-19.

DNA for the CDR3: TGTGCCAGCAGCTTAGATCTGGGGGGACAGTATGAAGCTTTCTTT. It encodes CASSLDLGGQYEAFF. The V gene is TRBV11-2, the J gene TRBJ1-1; 7 bases align to TRBD1. Trimming removed 0 bases from V and 7 bases from J; junction bases left unmatched: 8. This CDR3 region has 15 residues. Germline V CDR1 and CDR2: SGHAT, FQNNGV.